Detailed here is one T cell receptor (beta chain). TRAV and TRBV primers primed cDNA for both TCRalpha and TCRbeta. A roughly 20-cycle PCR with a constant-region primer and V-primer adapter amplified TCRs. MiXCR was run by TCRdb on the reads, yielding one entry per CDR3 protein. The table records 85,000 to 95,000 distinct CDR3 sequences, less than 25% of them present only once. Time point here: after trial treatment. Treatment denoted: LDRT plus nivolumab, ipilimumab, low-dose cyclophosphamide and aspirin (RACIN trial). Germline CDR1 reads SQVTM; CDR2 reads ANQGSEA. There are 16 residues in the CDR3. V was clipped by 2 bases and J by 2 bases, with 18 bases between them. This entry belongs to a study of low-dose radiotherapy and immunotherapy resistance in tumors.

This chain connects TRBV29-1 to TRBJ2-5, with a possible D match to TRBD1 (5 bases). The starting material was PBMCs, obtained after low-dose radiotherapy plus immunotherapy. The receptor's source is a female donor with ovarian cancer. As DNA, the CDR3 is TGCAGCGTTGAAATAGGTACGCAGGGAAGGCAAGAGACCCAGTACTTC. Its translation is CSVEIGTQGRQETQYF.